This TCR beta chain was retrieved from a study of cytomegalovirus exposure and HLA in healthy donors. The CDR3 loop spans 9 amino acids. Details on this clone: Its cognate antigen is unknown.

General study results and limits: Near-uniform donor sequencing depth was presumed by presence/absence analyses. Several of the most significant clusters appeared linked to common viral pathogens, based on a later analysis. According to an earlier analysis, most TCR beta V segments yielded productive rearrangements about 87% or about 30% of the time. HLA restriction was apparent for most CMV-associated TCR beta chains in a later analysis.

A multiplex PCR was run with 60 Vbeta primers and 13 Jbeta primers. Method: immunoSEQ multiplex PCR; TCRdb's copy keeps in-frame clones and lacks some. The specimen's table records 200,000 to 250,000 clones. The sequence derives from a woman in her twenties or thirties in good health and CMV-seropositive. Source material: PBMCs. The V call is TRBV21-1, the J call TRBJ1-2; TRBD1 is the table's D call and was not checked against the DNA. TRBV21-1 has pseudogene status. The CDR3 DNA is TGTGCCAGCAAAGGACAGGCTATCTTC. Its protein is CASKGQAIF.